This passage covers 11 T cell receptor beta chains from one sample sequenced in a study of T cell responses to AZD1222 COVID-19 vaccine. Data came from immunoSEQ multiplex PCR; TCRdb stores just in-frame clones and leaves some out. The sample has about 90,000 clones, 88% seen once. This sample comprised peripheral blood, obtained on day 0 of AZD1222 vaccination. The receptors stem from an adult in good health.

V gene TRBV6-5 combines with J gene TRBJ1-3; TRBD1 aligns across 8 bases. CDR3 length equals 15 residues. Germline V gives CDR1 MNHEY, CDR2 SVGAGI. Unmatched junction bases numbered 8, after V lost 6 bases and J lost 4 bases. This CDR3 reads CASRRARGHGNTIYF. The CDR3 DNA is TGTGCCAGCAGGCGGGCCAGGGGGCACGGAAACACCATATATTTT.

The rearrangement uses TRBV5-1 and TRBJ1-4; the D is unclear. Trimming removed 3 bases from V and 1 base from J, with 16 bases in between. The germline CDR1 and CDR2 sequences are SGHRS and YFSETQ. The CDR3 runs to 17 residues. The CDR3 spells CASSWGSGGRTNEKLFF. CDR3 in DNA: TGCGCCAGCAGCTGGGGAAGTGGTGGGAGAACTAATGAAAAACTGTTTTTT. Drawing the rest from reference TRBV5-1 and TRBJ1-4, the complete variable domain is KAGVTQTPRYLIKTRGQQVTLSCSPISGHRSVSWYQQTPGQGLQFLFEYFSETQRNKGNFPGRFSGRQFSNSRSEMNVSTLELGDSALYLCASSWGSGGRTNEKLFFGSGTQLSVL.

This sequence joins TRBV9 and TRBJ2-3; D not certain. Germline V gene sequence: CDR1 SGDLS, CDR2 YYNGEE. Trimming removed 0 bases at V and 2 bases at J, with 10 bases between. CDR3 size: 15 residues. The CDR3 here is CASSVAVSFTDTQYF. The CDR3 DNA is TGTGCCAGCAGCGTAGCAGTCTCTTTCACAGATACGCAGTATTTT.

The gene calls are TRBV7-9 and TRBJ1-2; TRBD1 is a possible D gene (5 bases). This CDR3 region has 12 residues. Germline CDR1 SEHNR, CDR2 FQNEAQ (reference sequence). The V gene lost 5 bases and the J gene lost 6 bases, with 10 bases spanning the gap. The CDR3 loop reads CASSASQDGYTF. DNA of the CDR3: TGTGCCAGCAGCGCCTCACAGGATGGCTACACCTTC.

This chain joins TRBV4-3 and TRBJ2-3; possibly TRBD1 for D (5 bases). Trimming removed 4 bases at V and 1 base at J, with 9 bases between. Germline CDR1 is LGHNA and CDR2 is YSLEER. This CDR3 has 14 residues. The CDR3 region has the DNA TGCGCCAGCAGCCGTCGCAGGGGCACAGATACGCAGTATTTT. This gives the protein CASSRRRGTDTQYF.

The V and J genes are TRBV5-1 and TRBJ1-1; D gene ambiguous. Looked up from germline, CDR1 is SGHRS and CDR2 is YFSETQ. V lost 4 bases, J lost 3 bases, and 10 bases lay in between. CDR3 length equals 13 residues. CDR3 bases: TGCGCCAGCAGCCAGGACGGGTACACTGAAGCTTTCTTT. It translates to CASSQDGYTEAFF.

V and J are TRBV10-2 and TRBJ2-1, with D perhaps matching TRBD1 (6 bases). The CDR3 sequence is 17 residues long. Germline-derived CDR1 and CDR2 are WSHSY and SAAADI. V lost 0 bases and J lost 0, with 12 bases in between. The CDR3 sequence is CASSESGLDSSYNEQFF. Here the CDR3 DNA reads TGCGCCAGCAGTGAGTCCGGCCTGGACAGCTCCTACAATGAGCAGTTCTTC.

The chain recombines TRBV10-3 with TRBJ1-1; 7 nucleotides line up with TRBD1. Germline V gives CDR1 ENHRY, CDR2 SYGVKD. The V gene end was trimmed by 6 bases and the J gene end by 1 base; junction bases not matched to a gene: 11. This CDR3 comprises 16 residues. This chain's CDR3 is CAIRPRDSVSNTEAFF. Here the CDR3 DNA reads TGTGCCATCAGACCTAGGGACAGTGTCTCGAACACTGAAGCTTTCTTT.

The chain has TRBV19 and TRBJ1-5; 9 bases are a match to TRBD1. The CDR3 contains 14 residues. Germline V gene data show CDR1 as LNHDA and CDR2 as SQIVND (reference sequence). The V gene end was trimmed by 7 bases and the J gene end by 7 bases; junction bases not matched to a gene: 8. The CDR3 DNA is TGTGCCAGTAAGGGACAGGGAAAAGGGCAGCCCCAGCATTTT. It codes for CASKGQGKGQPQHF. Full variable domain (rest looked up from reference TRBV19 and TRBJ1-5): DGGITQSPKYLFRKEGQNVTLSCEQNLNHDAMYWYRQDPGQGLRLIYYSQIVNDFQKGDIAEGYSVSREKKESFPLTVTSAQKNPTAFYLCASKGQGKGQPQHFGDGTRLSIL.

This chain joins TRBV7-6 and TRBJ2-1, with D hard to call. Germline CDR1 reads SGHVS; CDR2 reads FNYEAQ. The CDR3 loop spans 14 amino acids. With 0 bases removed from V and 0 bases from J, the gap between germline ends came to 3 bases. DNA of the CDR3: TGTGCCAGCAGCTTAGCGGACTCCTACAATGAGCAGTTCTTC. Protein sequence: CASSLADSYNEQFF.

The chain links TRBV3-1 (or the pseudogene TRBV3-2) to TRBJ2-2; TRBD2 might be the D (5 bases). Germline V gives CDR1 LGHDT, CDR2 YNNKEL (reference sequence). This CDR3 contains 17 residues. V lost 1 base, J lost 1 base, and 13 bases lay in between. The CDR3 reads CASSQVWEFLNTGELFF. As DNA, the CDR3 is TGTGCCAGCAGCCAAGTGTGGGAGTTTTTGAACACCGGGGAGCTGTTTTTT.